This T cell receptor (beta chain) was recorded in a study of memory CD4+ T cells and cytomegalovirus serostatus. Study results and caveats: Each of 60 to 80 CMV-associated TCRbeta sequences occurred in one to five individuals.

Single viable CD3+CD4+CD8-CD45RO+ cells were sorted as the memory CD4+ T cells. Total CD4+ T cells were enriched by CD4 positive selection. Germline-derived CDR1 and CDR2 are SNHLY and FYNNEI. The CDR3 is 16 amino acids. V lost 5 bases and J lost 7; bases outside the gene matches: 9. How the authors handled the data: After removing out-of-frame reads, over 2 million distinct TCRbeta sequences remained. The assay was immunoSEQ multiplex PCR, and TCRdb's table has in-frame clones only and misses some. D and trimming were read from the DNA, whereas the V and J calls and clone size are those reported in that table. The repertoire consists of about 61,000 clones, with 80% to 85% occurring once and the leading ten covering nearly 0.9%. Of note for this clone: The antigen remains undetermined.

The specimen was memory CD4+ T cells from blood. The source of this sequence is an adult in good health and CMV-seronegative. V usage is TRBV2 and J usage is TRBJ2-2, with 11 positions matching TRBD1. CDR3 sequence (DNA): TGTGCCAGCAGTTCCCTCCGGGACAGGGGGTTCGGGGAGCTGTTTTTT. This gives the protein CASSSLRDRGFGELFF.